The present entry profiles one TCR beta chain with its context. Its specificity is not known. Data came from immunoSEQ multiplex PCR; TCRdb stores just in-frame clones and leaves some out. The sample contains around 400,000 clones, roughly four fifths of which appear only once. The sample originates from a study of Ad26.COV2.S vaccination and SARS-CoV-2 variants. In the study overall: The donor belonged to the COV1001 Ad26.COV2.S trial arm.

The CDR3 sequence is 16 residues long. CDR1 is SGHVS, CDR2 FQNEAQ, per germline. The V gene end was trimmed by 2 bases and the J gene end by 7 bases; junction bases not matched to a gene: 10. Documented treatment: 15 to 20 received Ad26.COV2.S at low or high dose, single or two shots; about five received placebo; per-sample allocation not given. Samples came from day 63 after the first vaccine or placebo injection. Boston hosted the donor, who was an adult aged 18-55 years. Regarding the study as a whole: Vaccinees reportedly had broad spike-specific CD8+ and CD4+ T cell responses. Analyses that measured TCR breadth and depth may have underestimated total T cell responses.

The rearrangement uses TRBV7-8 and TRBJ1-2; TRBD1 aligns across 10 bases. The clonotype comes from a person aged 18-65 years who received the Ad26.COV2.S COVID-19 vaccine or a placebo. The sample here was peripheral blood, taken in a trial of Ad26.COV2.S vaccine versus placebo. As DNA, the CDR3 is TGTGCCAGCAGCTTATTCCGGGACAGGGGTCGATCTGGCTACACCTTC. This gives the protein CASSLFRDRGRSGYTF.